Ten or more counts support the clone carrying this TCR beta chain. Inclusion characteristics of ophthalmopathy patients comprised a Clinical Activity Score of at least 3, a NOSPECS grade of at least 4, and duration under 3 months. Investigators excluded patients with uncontrolled infection, other autoimmune disease, pregnancy or lactation. The CDR3 runs 14 residues. CDR1 is SGHAT, CDR2 FQNNGV, per germline. V shed 5 bases, J shed 10 bases, and the junction held 6 bases outside the gene matches. The record originates from a study of T cells in Graves' hyperthyroidism and ophthalmopathy. Amplification targeted TCR beta CDR3 regions from RNA transcripts. When the TCR CDR3 underwent first-round RT-PCR, the HTBI primer set was used. TCRdb reprocessed the multiplex PCR reads with MiXCR, giving one entry per CDR3 protein. Among almost 250,000 distinct CDR3 sequences listed, around 24% were seen once.

The specimen sequenced was blood. This clonotype was obtained from a woman aged 35 to 49 with Graves' ophthalmopathy. The chain combines TRBV11-2 with TRBJ1-6; the match to TRBD1 covers 9 bases. The CDR3: CASSTRTGESPLHF. The CDR3 DNA reads as TGTGCCAGCAGCACCCGGACAGGGGAGTCACCCCTCCACTTT. Full variable domain (missing parts from reference TRBV11-2 and TRBJ1-6): EAGVAQSPRYKIIEKRQSVAFWCNPISGHATLYWYQQILGQGPKLLIQFQNNGVVDDSQLPKDRFSAERLKGVDSTLKIQPAKLEDSAVYLCASSTRTGESPLHFGNGTRLTVT.